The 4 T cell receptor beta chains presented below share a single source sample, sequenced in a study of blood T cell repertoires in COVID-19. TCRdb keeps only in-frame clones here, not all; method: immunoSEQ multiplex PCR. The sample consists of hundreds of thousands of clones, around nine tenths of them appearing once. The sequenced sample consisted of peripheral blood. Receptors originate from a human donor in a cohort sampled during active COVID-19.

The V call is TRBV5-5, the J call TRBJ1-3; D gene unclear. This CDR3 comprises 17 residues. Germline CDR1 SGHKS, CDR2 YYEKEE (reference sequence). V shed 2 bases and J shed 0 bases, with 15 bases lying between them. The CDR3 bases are TGTGCCAGCAGCTTAGAGGCGTACCTATACTCTGGAAACACCATATATTTT. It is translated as CASSLEAYLYSGNTIYF.

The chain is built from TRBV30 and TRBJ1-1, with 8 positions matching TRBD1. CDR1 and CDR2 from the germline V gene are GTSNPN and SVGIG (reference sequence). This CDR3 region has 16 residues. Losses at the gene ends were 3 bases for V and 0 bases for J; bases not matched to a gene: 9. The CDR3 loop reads CAWSLGQGDMNTEAFF. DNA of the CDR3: TGTGCCTGGAGCCTAGGACAGGGTGATATGAACACTGAAGCTTTCTTT.

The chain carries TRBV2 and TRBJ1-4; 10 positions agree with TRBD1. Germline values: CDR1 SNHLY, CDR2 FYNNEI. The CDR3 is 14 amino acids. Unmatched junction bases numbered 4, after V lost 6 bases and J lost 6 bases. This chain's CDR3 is CASREGTGDEKLFF. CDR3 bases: TGTGCCAGCAGAGAGGGGACAGGGGATGAAAAACTGTTTTTT. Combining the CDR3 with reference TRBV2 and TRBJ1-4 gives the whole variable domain EPEVTQTPSHQVTQMGQEVILRCVPISNHLYFYWYRQILGQKVEFLVSFYNNEISEKSEIFDDQFSVERPDGSNFTLKIRSTKLEDSAMYFCASREGTGDEKLFFGSGTQLSVL.

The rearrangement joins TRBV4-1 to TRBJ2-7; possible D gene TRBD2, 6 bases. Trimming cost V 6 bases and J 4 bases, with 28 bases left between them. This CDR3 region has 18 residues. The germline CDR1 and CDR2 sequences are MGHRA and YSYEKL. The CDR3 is CASRPTLRAGLGGYEQYF. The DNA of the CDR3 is TGCGCCAGCAGACCGACCCTGCGGGCGGGATTGGGCGGTTACGAGCAGTACTTC.